Here is one T cell receptor (beta chain) with its context. This clonotype was detected only a few times. Its antigen is currently not known. The record has no base qualities; no much larger clone is one base away. Libraries were made using RACE. Sequencing was performed on a NextSeq 500. During library preparation, unique molecular identifiers were attached to individual cDNA molecules so that TCRs could be counted in a quantitative, reproducible way. From each blood RNA sample, both TCR alpha and TCR beta chains were sequenced. Regarding the original processing steps: A median of roughly 99,000 TCRs per sample was observed, with a range of roughly 20,000 to 700,000. V, J and CDR3 annotation of the TCR reads was carried out using the Decombinator software suite. For PS versus PT1 abundance plots, all samples were subsampled to the same number of TCRs (28,000). TCRs were defined as expanded if absent before sensitization and observed at least eight times at the 2-week time point. TCRdb reran the public reads through fastp at Q25 and MiXCR, keeping productive beta chains. Each record represents a unique CDR3 protein, reported with the most common genes and DNA among its rows. The V and J calls and clone size are TCRdb's, not the authors'. The sample table lists about 90,000 distinct CDR3 sequences, 8.5% to 9% of them with a count of one. Together, the top ten hold 2.6% of the sample.

This sample stems from a study of human T cells and chemical hapten exposure (dated by TCRdb to about 2021). Regarding the study in general: For sensitization, 2% DPC in acetone was applied to a 2 cm by 2 cm area of upper inner arm skin. The libraries were sequenced as a pool, and the TCR yield per sample differed mostly because of small variations in library volumes within the pool. Alopecia areata with under or over 50% scalp involvement, alopecia totalis and alopecia universalis were represented in the patient cohort, which was mostly female. Blood for TCR sequencing was provided by twenty-nine alopecia patients at one to four time points (pre-sensitization, 2, 6 and 24 weeks). Weekly therapeutic DPC doses were additionally applied to the scalp of patients throughout the roughly 26-week study period. In alopecia patients, the study followed how the peripheral blood TCR repertoire changed in vivo over primary and secondary sensitization to diphenylcyclopropenone (DPC), a hapten. Patch testing on the upper back used Finn chambers containing 0.01% DPC, with scoring done after 6 days according to International Contact Dermatitis Research Group standards. Blood samples were taken from patients before sensitization (week 0) and then at 2, 6 and about 24 weeks after DPC sensitization.

Overall study outcomes, separate from this receptor: Compared with pre-sensitization or healthy control sets, expanded TCRs formed significantly more large CDR3 similarity clusters, which is consistent with antigen-driven responses. Alopecia, a presumed autoimmune disease, was present in all patients, so the immune response of the patients might differ from that of healthy individuals. The number of PT1 expanded TCRs positively correlated with patch test score, significant at thresholds 8, 16 and 32 but not 4. The number of TCRs above 1 in 1000 frequency did not change with DPC sensitization; there was no evidence of global repertoire structure alterations. After repeated subsampling, the strength of the expansion versus patch-test correlation and the threshold at which it became significant changed.

Read against the paper, the sample's time point label means: pre-sensitization, week 0. The intended sense of this specimen's treatment or condition label: therapeutic diphenylcyclopropenone sensitization with weekly scalp DPC. At every patch-test visit, the blood draw took place before the patch test was put on. Patients were eligible if aged 18 to 70, diagnosed with alopecia and judged suitable for DPC therapy, and pregnant patients were excluded. Total RNA was extracted from unfractionated whole blood collected in Tempus Blood RNA tubes. The CDR1 and CDR2 encoded by the germline V gene (reference sequence) are DFQATT and SNEGSKA. The CDR3 spans 18 residues, from the cysteine through the phenylalanine. The read is trimmed to its CDR3 DNA, 54 bases read in frame from base 1. V ends up 5 bases short and J 4 bases short, with an unmatched junction base count of 20.

The rearranged chain carries TRBV20-1 and TRBJ2-3, with 8 junctional bases fitting TRBD2. Material: whole blood, obtained in connection with sensitization to the hapten diphenylcyclopropenone (DPC). The TCR originated in a middle-aged man with alopecia areata. Some clones in this sample may be carry-over from other donors' samples. CDR3 loop: CSAEMVAVSIGRADTQYF. The DNA sequence is given as TGCAGTGCTGAAATGGTAGCGGTATCGATCGGGAGGGCAGATACGCAGTATTTT.